This passage covers 12 T cell receptor beta chains from one sample sequenced in a study of long-term antiretroviral therapy in people with HIV. Survey-level immunoSEQ v3.0 assays were run. Assay used: immunoSEQ multiplex PCR; TCRdb lists only in-frame clones, some missing. Among approximately 17,000 clones listed, about four fifths were seen once. The specimen was unsorted PBMCs, collected about 2.5 years before starting antiretroviral therapy. The receptors derive from a woman aged 45-59 years with HIV.

This clone is classed as medium-sized. This sequence joins TRBV19 and TRBJ2-7; the D gene is possibly TRBD2 (6 bases). The CDR3 is 14 residues long. The V end was cut by 0 bases, the J end by 5 bases, with 11 bases between. Per germline, CDR1 LNHDA and CDR2 SQIVND (reference sequence). This CDR3 is CASSIDGGPNEQYF. The DNA of the CDR3 is TGTGCCAGTAGTATAGATGGAGGGCCCAACGAGCAGTACTTC.

Only a few counts were recorded for this clone. CDR3 amino acids: CASSARGHYGYTF. The CDR3 coding sequence is TGTGCCAGCAGTGCTAGGGGGCACTATGGCTACACCTTC. The J gene is TRBJ1-2, the V gene TRBV6-1; 7 nucleotides agree with TRBD1. J lost 3 bases, V lost 4 bases, and 2 bases had no gene match. CDR3 length: 13 amino acids. The germline V gene has CDR1 MNHNS and CDR2 SASEGT.

This clone was picked up one time. This chain links TRBV27 with TRBJ2-7; possibly TRBD2 for D (6 bases). Trimming took off 5 bases at V and 7 bases at J, with 21 bases between the two ends. Germline-derived CDR1 and CDR2 are MNHEY and SMNVEV (reference sequence). The CDR3 totals 15 residues. In DNA form, the CDR3 reads TGTGCCAGCAGTCGGCTGGAGGGGATTATTGCGGAGCAGTACTTC. Translating gives CASSRLEGIIAEQYF.

This clone was picked up a small number of times. This sequence joins TRBV19 and TRBJ1-1, with D uncertain. Germline V lookup: CDR1 LNHDA, CDR2 SQIVND (reference sequence). The CDR3 loop spans 13 amino acids. Trimming took off 7 bases at V and 0 bases at J, with 9 bases between the two ends. Here the CDR3 reads CASNPRLNTEAFF. In DNA form, the CDR3 reads TGTGCCAGTAACCCACGATTGAACACTGAAGCTTTCTTT.

This rearrangement joins TRBV5-5 to TRBJ1-4; D gene ambiguous. The CDR3 sequence is 17 residues long. The germline gives CDR1 SGHKS, CDR2 YYEKEE (reference sequence). Trimming left V 4 bases short and J 7 bases short, with 23 bases between. The CDR3 sequence: CASSRRPDTSRSEKLFF. CDR3 sequence (DNA): TGTGCCAGCAGCCGGAGACCAGACACGAGCCGGAGTGAAAAACTGTTTTTT.

V is TRBV27 and J is TRBJ2-5; possibly TRBD1 for D (6 bases). CDR1 is MNHEY and CDR2 is SMNVEV in the germline V gene (reference sequence). This CDR3 is 13 amino acids long. Trimming removed 4 bases at V and 1 base at J, with 7 bases between. The CDR3 DNA sequence: TGTGCCAGCAGTTCAGGGGTCCAAGAGACCCAGTACTTC. Its translation is CASSSGVQETQYF.

This chain joins TRBV2 and TRBJ2-5; tentative D call: TRBD2 (7 bases). V was cut by 2 bases and J by 5 bases, with 24 bases left in between. The germline CDR1 and CDR2 sequences are SNHLY and FYNNEI. The CDR3 totals 18 residues. The CDR3 reads CASSESDYWGGPRETQYF. The CDR3, as DNA: TGTGCCAGCAGTGAATCGGACTATTGGGGGGGGCCTAGGGAGACCCAGTACTTC.

V is TRBV19 and J is TRBJ1-2; D gene ambiguous. This CDR3 is 16 amino acids long. Germline lookup yields CDR1 LNHDA and CDR2 SQIVND (reference sequence). Trimming pared 3 bases from V and 3 bases from J, leaving 17 bases between. The CDR3 nucleotides are TGTGCCAGTAGTATGGGTTCGGCAGAAATATACTATGGCTACACCTTC. As protein: CASSMGSAEIYYGYTF.

The chain has TRBV4-1 and TRBJ2-5, with TRBD1 as a possible D gene (6 bases). This CDR3 is 13 amino acids long. The V end was cut by 6 bases, the J end by 4 bases, with 12 bases between. Germline V gene lookup returns CDR1 MGHRA and CDR2 YSYEKL. CDR3 region: CASSLGQLETQYF. For the CDR3, the DNA is TGCGCCAGCAGTCTAGGACAGTTAGAGACCCAGTACTTC.

The J gene is TRBJ1-3, the V gene TRBV6-1; possibly TRBD1 for D (6 bases). The CDR3 has 15 residues. The germline V gene encodes CDR1 MNHNS and CDR2 SASEGT. The V gene lost 6 bases and the J gene lost 9 bases, with 21 bases spanning the gap. The CDR3 DNA follows: TGTGCCAGCAGGAGGGGGGACATATACGAGAGCACCATATATTTT. Translating gives CASRRGDIYESTIYF.

This clone was recorded a few times. The gene calls are TRBV19 and TRBJ1-1; no definite D call. Germline V gene data show CDR1 as LNHDA and CDR2 as SQIVND (reference sequence). The CDR3 length is 13 residues. Trimming removed 5 bases from V and 1 base from J, with 8 bases in between. The CDR3 here is CASSLTPNTEAFF. The CDR3 DNA reads TGTGCCAGTAGTTTGACACCGAACACTGAAGCTTTCTTT.

The chain employs TRBV9 and TRBJ2-5; D might be TRBD2 (6 bases). Per germline, CDR1 SGDLS and CDR2 YYNGEE. The CDR3 covers 16 residues. The V end lost 0 bases, the J end lost 0 bases, and 12 bases lay between the germline ends. The CDR3 DNA reads TGTGCCAGCAGCGTAGCGCCCGGGACTGACCAAGAGACCCAGTACTTC. This sequence encodes CASSVAPGTDQETQYF. Looking up the rest from reference TRBV9 and TRBJ2-5 gives the full variable domain: DSGVTQTPKHLITATGQRVTLRCSPRSGDLSVYWYQQSLDQGLQFLIQYYNGEERAKGNILERFSAQQFPDLHSELNLSSLELGDSALYFCASSVAPGTDQETQYFGPGTRLLVL.